This TCR beta chain was profiled in a study of PD-L1 blockade in urothelial cancer. Profiling relied on immunoSEQ multiplex PCR, and the TCRdb table lists in-frame clones only, not all of them. The table lists around 40,000 clones, roughly 84% of them singletons. In the case of this clone: Its antigen is unidentified.

General study findings and limits: Patients who had durable benefit saw their tumor-associated blood clones expand more at 3 weeks.

Time point indicated: peripheral blood 6 weeks after treatment start. Patients suffered from locally advanced or metastatic urothelial carcinoma. The CDR3 runs to 18 residues. The V gene's germline CDR1 is LNHNV and CDR2 YYDKDF (reference sequence). The V gene end was trimmed by 1 base and the J gene end by 2 bases; junction bases not matched to a gene: 11. This clonotype was obtained from a man between 65 and 80 years old with urothelial cancer. The sample here was PBMCs, taken around atezolizumab (anti-PD-L1) treatment. The gene calls are TRBV15 and TRBJ2-5; 9 positions match TRBD2. The CDR3, as DNA: TGTGCCACCAGCAGAGGTCTAGCGGGACTCCCCTCGCAAGAGACCCAGTACTTC. Its protein product is CATSRGLAGLPSQETQYF. The full variable domain, rest sourced from reference TRBV15 and TRBJ2-5, is DAMVIQNPRYQVTQFGKPVTLSCSQTLNHNVMYWYQQKSSQAPKLLFHYYDKDFNNEADTPDNFQSRRPNTSFCFLDIRSPGLGDTAMYLCATSRGLAGLPSQETQYFGPGTRLLVL.